Below, 7 T cell receptor beta chains from the same sample are listed, as sequenced in a study of cytomegalovirus exposure and HLA in healthy donors. Here immunoSEQ multiplex PCR was the method, and the copy in TCRdb shows in-frame clones only, minus some. The repertoire includes about 110,000 clones, approximately 85% of them detected once, and 3% to 3.5% sits in the top ten. Sequencing was performed on PBMCs. Receptors were obtained from a woman aged 18-35 years in good health and CMV-seronegative.

The chain has TRBV14 and TRBJ1-4; TRBD1 aligns across 7 bases. The CDR3 runs 14 residues. Unmatched junction bases numbered 6, after V lost 4 bases and J lost 7 bases. Per the germline V gene, CDR1 is SGHDN and CDR2 is FVKESK. The CDR3, as DNA: TGTGCCAGCAGCCTCCAGGGGGGAGGTGAAAAACTGTTTTTT. This gives the protein CASSLQGGGEKLFF.

The chain uses TRBV2 and TRBJ1-5; a possible D gene is TRBD1 (6 bases). CDR1 and CDR2 from the germline V gene are SNHLY and FYNNEI. The CDR3 length is 13 residues. Trimming left V 2 bases short and J 7 bases short, with 9 bases between. The CDR3 loop reads CASSEQGTQPQHF. The CDR3 DNA sequence: TGTGCCAGCAGTGAACAGGGGACCCAGCCCCAGCATTTT. The variable domain in full, with the rest retrieved from reference TRBV2 and TRBJ1-5, is EPEVTQTPSHQVTQMGQEVILRCVPISNHLYFYWYRQILGQKVEFLVSFYNNEISEKSEIFDDQFSVERPDGSNFTLKIRSTKLEDSAMYFCASSEQGTQPQHFGDGTRLSIL.

The CDR3 DNA sequence: TGTGCCAGCAGCTTGGGGAGAGAGAACACTGAAGCTTTCTTT. It yields the protein CASSLGRENTEAFF. The chain couples TRBV5-4 to TRBJ1-1; the D is unclear. The CDR3 length is 14 residues. Germline values: CDR1 SGHNT, CDR2 YYREEE (reference sequence). V shed 0 bases and J shed 1 base, with 7 bases lying between them.

This clone was picked up a small number of times. The J gene is TRBJ1-6, the V gene TRBV7-7; D gene unclear. This CDR3 contains 14 residues. Trimming took off 2 bases at V and 6 bases at J, with 8 bases between the two ends. Germline V gene data show CDR1 as SSHAT and CDR2 as FNYEAQ (reference sequence). The CDR3 bases are TGTGCCAGCAGCTTATCCGAGAGTAATTCACCCCTCCACTTT. As protein: CASSLSESNSPLHF.

J is TRBJ2-5 and V is TRBV7-9; TRBD1 matches at 7 bases. This CDR3 has 17 residues. With V trimmed by 5 bases and J by 2 bases, 14 bases remained unmatched. CDR1 is SEHNR, CDR2 FQNEAQ, per germline (reference sequence). CDR3 loop: CASSLTASGGSQETQYF. The CDR3 nucleotides read TGTGCCAGCAGCCTCACGGCGTCAGGGGGATCGCAAGAGACCCAGTACTTC.

This clone has just one count. The chain carries TRBV2 and TRBJ2-7, with D possibly matching TRBD1 (6 bases). V lost 6 bases and J 2 bases, leaving 14 bases between the germline ends. The CDR3 totals 14 residues. From germline, CDR1 is SNHLY and CDR2 FYNNEI. The CDR3 loop is CASRDSRKPYEQYF. CDR3 sequence (DNA): TGTGCCAGCAGGGACAGTCGAAAACCCTACGAGCAGTACTTC.

This chain links TRBV2 with TRBJ1-3; D not resolved. V lost 7 bases, J lost 2 bases, and 9 bases lay in between. CDR1 is SNHLY and CDR2 is FYNNEI in the germline V gene. CDR3 length: 13 residues. CDR3 in amino acids: CASNPQTGNTIYF. In nucleotides, the CDR3 is TGTGCCAGCAATCCGCAGACTGGAAACACCATATATTTT.